Listed below are T cell receptor beta chains from one sample, sequenced in a study of T cell repertoires in cytomegalovirus infection. TCRdb redid the calling of the reads with MiXCR, one entry per CDR3 protein. Of roughly 720,000 distinct CDR3 sequences detected, 35% to 45% appear once; the ten largest clones hold 2.5% to 3.5%. Material: PBMCs. These receptor sequences come from a human donor in good health (CMV status not recorded). Some clones in this sample may be carry-over from other donors' samples. Each CDR3 is given with its conserved first and last residue. The D gene is left open where the match is weak. Size is stated for part of the rows, as once, few or many counts, or as a class when the clone is expanded.

clone_size d_call j_call v_call cdr3_nt cdr3_aa
once NA TRBJ1-6 TRBV7-9 TGTGCCAGCGCCTCAGGAACGGGGAATTCACCCCTCCACTTT CASASGTGNSPLHF
few NA TRBJ2-7 TRBV5-5 TGTGCCAGCAGCTTGGAAGGCTGGAGCTACGAGCAGTACTTC CASSLEGWSYEQYF
NA TRBD1 TRBJ2-7 TRBV25-1 TGTGCCAGCAGGGACAGGGCGAGCGAGCAGTACTTC CASRDRASEQYF
NA NA TRBJ1-5 TRBV12-3/TRBV12-4 TGTGCCAGCAGTTTATTTTCCGGTCGGGGGTATCAGCCCCAGCATTTT CASSLFSGRGYQPQHF
few NA TRBJ2-1 TRBV7-9 TGTGCCAGCAGATGGGCTCTCAATGAGCAGTTCTTC CASRWALNEQFF
many TRBD2 TRBJ2-2 TRBV20-1 TGCAGTGCTAGAGAGGGGACTAGACGACACCAATACACCGGGGAGCTGTTTTTT CSAREGTRRHQYTGELFF
NA NA TRBJ2-2 TRBV28 TGTGCCAGCAGTTCCCCATCAAGAGGTCGGGGGAGGAACACCGGGGAGCTGTTTTTT CASSSPSRGRGRNTGELFF
many TRBD1 TRBJ2-7 TRBV12-3/TRBV12-4 TGTGCCAGCAGTTTCGGTACAGGGGGGTCCTACGAGCAGTACTTC CASSFGTGGSYEQYF
few TRBD2 TRBJ2-3 TRBV7-6 TGTGCCAGCAGCGAGGGGATTAGCGGGCGCCGAAAACGCACAGATACGCAGTATTTT CASSEGISGRRKRTDTQYF
NA NA TRBJ2-5 TRBV29-1 TGCAGCGTTGAAAGTAGGTCAACTCAAGAGACCCAGTACTTC CSVESRSTQETQYF